A few counts support the clone carrying this T cell receptor beta chain. Its target is unknown. Before the COVID-19 pandemic, during about 2011-2019, CD4+ T cells were taken from unexposed donors. After about 10 days of culture, CD4+ T cells were isolated. Unexposed-donor CD4+ T cells were probed with SARS-CoV-2 S/N and four cold-coronavirus spikes, cells permitting. Each well had around 2.2 million PBMCs in approximately 5% human AB serum with IL-2. The entry originates in a study of CD4 T cells in relation to SARS-CoV-2 and coronaviruses. Study summary: PBMCs were cultured with antigen for nine to ten days before TCR beta sequencing. No peptide or an HIV-1 Nef peptide pool served as negative control.

Per the germline V gene, CDR1 is MRHNA and CDR2 is SNTAGT. The CDR3 spans 14 residues. Trimming shortened V by 7 bases and J by 1 base, and 10 bases separated the two germline ends. The table came from immunoSEQ multiplex PCR; TCRdb's copy has only in-frame clones and leaves some out. Here the sample spans around 22,000 clones, around four fifths being singletons. The TCR originated in a human donor in good health. The V and J genes are TRBV6-4 and TRBJ2-2, with D perhaps TRBD1 (5 bases). What was sequenced was CD4+ T cells from PBMCs, cultured in vitro. Here the CDR3 DNA reads TGTGCCAGCAATCCGCAGGGGAACACCGGGGAGCTGTTTTTT. Translated, it gives CASNPQGNTGELFF.